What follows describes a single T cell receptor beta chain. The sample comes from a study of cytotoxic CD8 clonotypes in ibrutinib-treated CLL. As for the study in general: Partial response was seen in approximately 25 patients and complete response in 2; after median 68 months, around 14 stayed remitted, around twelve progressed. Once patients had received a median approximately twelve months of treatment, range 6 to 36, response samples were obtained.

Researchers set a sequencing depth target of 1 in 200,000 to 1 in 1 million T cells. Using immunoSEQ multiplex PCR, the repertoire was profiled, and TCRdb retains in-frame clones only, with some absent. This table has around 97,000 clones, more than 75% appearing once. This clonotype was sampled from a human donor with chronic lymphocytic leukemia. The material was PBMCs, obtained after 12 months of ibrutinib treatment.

Here the CDR3 reads CASSQDPGGLWDTQYF. In DNA form, the CDR3 reads TGCGCCAGCAGCCAAGATCCCGGGGGGCTGTGGGATACGCAGTATTTT. The chain couples TRBV4-1 to TRBJ2-3, with D perhaps TRBD2 (7 bases). The V gene's germline CDR1 is MGHRA and CDR2 YSYEKL. There are 16 residues in the CDR3. The germline V and J ends were trimmed by 0 bases and 6 bases, with 16 bases remaining between them.